This T cell receptor (beta chain) was observed in a study of cytotoxic CD8 clonotypes in ibrutinib-treated CLL. This CDR3 contains 16 residues. V shed 3 bases and J 1 base; nucleotides not matched to a gene: 5. Germline lookup yields CDR1 SGDLS and CDR2 YYNGEE. Sequencing was performed with immunoSEQ multiplex PCR; in TCRdb, only in-frame clones are kept and a portion is missing. The table shows 300,000 to 350,000 clones, with 80% occurring only once. The sequenced sample was PBMCs, obtained before ibrutinib treatment. The rearrangement uses TRBV9 and TRBJ1-3; 9 positions agree with TRBD1. The TCR was taken from a human donor with chronic lymphocytic leukemia. Written as DNA, the CDR3 is TGTGCCAGCAGCGCCCAACAGGGGGCTTCTGGAAACACCATATATTTT. The encoded protein is CASSAQQGASGNTIYF.